Below are 14 T cell receptor beta chains sequenced from a single sample in a study of shared clonotypes between healthy human individuals. Sequencing used immunoSEQ multiplex PCR; TCRdb keeps in-frame clones, though not all of them. The repertoire consists of around 690,000 clones, with roughly 88% occurring once and the leading ten covering 34%. The sample consisted of memory CD8+ T cells from PBMCs. Stated subset: CD45RO+ cells pooled with CCR7-negative TemRA cells. The receptors shown here come from a man younger than 35 in good health. Some clones in this sample may be carry-over from other donors' samples.

This clone has only one observation. The rearrangement links TRBV28 to TRBJ1-2; 7 positions agree with TRBD1. Germline V gene lookup returns CDR1 MDHEN and CDR2 SYDVKM. The length of the CDR3 is 15 residues. Trimming took 3 bases from V and 0 from J; bases not matched to a gene: 4. The CDR3 nucleotides read TGTGCCAGCAGTTTTCAGGGGGTTCCTAACTATGGCTACACCTTC. Encoded protein: CASSFQGVPNYGYTF.

The CDR3 loop is CASSPRTGQETQYF. The CDR3 DNA reads TGTGCCAGCAGCCCCCGGACAGGCCAAGAGACCCAGTACTTC. The chain has TRBV11-2 and TRBJ2-5; TRBD1 matches 7 bases. In germline, CDR1 is SGHAT, CDR2 FQNNGV. There are 14 residues in the CDR3. The ends lost 5 bases at V and 1 base at J; junction bases unmatched: 4. Filled out from reference TRBV11-2 and TRBJ2-5, the complete variable domain reads EAGVAQSPRYKIIEKRQSVAFWCNPISGHATLYWYQQILGQGPKLLIQFQNNGVVDDSQLPKDRFSAERLKGVDSTLKIQPAKLEDSAVYLCASSPRTGQETQYFGPGTRLLVL.

The chain carries TRBV4-1 and TRBJ2-7, with 10 bases aligning to TRBD2. Germline CDR1 is MGHRA and CDR2 is YSYEKL. Trimming at V came to 4 bases and at J to 1 base, leaving 16 bases not matched to a gene. There are 19 residues in the CDR3. Here the CDR3 reads CASSLNPLALAGVSYEQYF. CDR3 sequence (DNA): TGCGCCAGCAGCCTAAATCCTCTAGCTCTAGCGGGAGTTTCCTACGAGCAGTACTTC.

This clone was seen just once. As DNA, the CDR3 is TGTGCCAGCAGTCCACGGGTCCTTTCCTATGGCTACACCTTC. Its translation is CASSPRVLSYGYTF. The genes are TRBV28 and TRBJ1-2, with D uncertain. Germline V gene data show CDR1 as MDHEN and CDR2 as SYDVKM. The CDR3 sequence is 14 residues long. Trimming shortened V by 5 bases and J by 4 bases, and 14 bases separated the two germline ends.

The chain has TRBV2 and TRBJ2-1; D ambiguous. The V and J ends lost 3 bases and 0 bases respectively, with 12 bases between them. This CDR3 has 16 amino acids. The germline V gene encodes CDR1 SNHLY and CDR2 FYNNEI. This CDR3 reads CASSDPRSSSYNEQFF. DNA of the CDR3: TGTGCCAGCAGTGACCCTAGGAGCAGCTCCTACAATGAGCAGTTCTTC.

V usage is TRBV5-1 and J usage is TRBJ2-7, with 7 bases matching TRBD1. With 4 bases clipped from V and 6 bases from J, the junction kept 13 bases outside the gene matches. The CDR3 runs to 15 residues. Germline lookup yields CDR1 SGHRS and CDR2 YFSETQ. The CDR3 nucleotides read TGCGCCAGCAGCCCCTGGGACAGCCCCTCGACCGAGCAGTACTTC. Translated: CASSPWDSPSTEQYF.

The V call is TRBV5-1, the J call TRBJ1-1; possible D gene TRBD1, 5 bases. The CDR3 is 15 residues long. Trimming cost V 4 bases and J 5 bases, with 18 bases left between them. Looked up from germline, CDR1 is SGHRS and CDR2 is YFSETQ. The CDR3 reads CASSTWGEIGTEAFF. The CDR3 DNA sequence: TGCGCCAGCAGCACATGGGGGGAGATTGGGACTGAAGCTTTCTTT.

J is TRBJ1-4 and V is TRBV27, with no clear D. The germline gives CDR1 MNHEY, CDR2 SMNVEV (reference sequence). The CDR3 spans 15 residues. Between the trimmed V and J ends, which lost 0 bases and 7 bases, there was a span of 12 bases. CDR3 DNA: TGTGCCAGCAGTTTATCCCCCGGCCGAGCTGAAAAACTGTTTTTT. It is translated as CASSLSPGRAEKLFF.

This sequence joins TRBV7-8 and TRBJ2-7; D is unresolved. Germline CDR1 and CDR2: SGHVS and FQNEAQ. Trimming took off 5 bases at V and 6 bases at J, with 17 bases between the two ends. The CDR3 is made up of 14 amino acids. The CDR3 DNA reads TGTGCCAGCAGCCACGACCCCGCGTCAAGCGAGCAGTACTTC. Amino acids: CASSHDPASSEQYF.

The genes are TRBV7-2 and TRBJ2-4; 8 bases line up with TRBD2. The CDR3 spans 14 residues. Trimming at V came to 5 bases and at J to 9 bases, leaving 9 bases not matched to a gene. CDR1 and CDR2 from the germline V gene are SGHTA and FQGNSA. The CDR3 coding sequence is TGTGCCAGCAGCCCGCTCGGGACTAGTGCCATTCAGTACTTC. Its translation is CASSPLGTSAIQYF.

The chain is built from TRBV6-5 and TRBJ2-1; D gene ambiguous. V was cut by 0 bases and J by 4 bases, with 7 bases left in between. CDR1 is MNHEY, CDR2 SVGAGI, per germline. This CDR3 spans 14 amino acids. CDR3 nucleotides: TGTGCCAGCAGTTACTCGAGCGATTACAATGAGCAGTTCTTC. This encodes CASSYSSDYNEQFF.

A single count supports this clone. The V gene is TRBV7-3, the J gene TRBJ2-1; D unresolved. Trimming cost V 0 bases and J 3 bases, with 12 bases left between them. CDR1 is SGHTA, CDR2 FQGTGA, per germline. There are 16 residues in the CDR3. As DNA, the CDR3 is TGTGCCAGCAGCTTAACGGGTGGCGGTTTCTACAATGAGCAGTTCTTC. Translation gives CASSLTGGGFYNEQFF.

This clone was detected a few times. The rearrangement joins TRBV9 to TRBJ2-1, with TRBD1 matching over 7 bases. V lost 3 bases to trimming and J lost 3 bases; unmatched junction nucleotides: 3. Germline values: CDR1 SGDLS, CDR2 YYNGEE. CDR3 length: 14 amino acids. Written as DNA, the CDR3 is TGTGCCAGCAGCGGCCAGGGGGACTACAATGAGCAGTTCTTC. Translating gives CASSGQGDYNEQFF.

V gene TRBV6-5 combines with J gene TRBJ1-1; no firm D call. CDR1 and CDR2 (germline): MNHEY, SVGAGI. The CDR3 extends over 13 amino acids. V shed 2 bases and J shed 5 bases, with 9 bases lying between them. CDR3 nucleotides: TGTGCCAGCAGTTACGTTCCGGGAACTGAAGCTTTCTTT. This codes for CASSYVPGTEAFF.